The next 24 T cell receptor beta chains were all read from a single sample in a study of shared clonotypes between healthy human individuals. As defined, naive CD8 cells were CD45RO-negative and positively selected for CCR7, with terminally differentiated effector memory CD45RA+ cells excluded. Measured with immunoSEQ multiplex PCR; TCRdb has only the in-frame clones, and not every one. The sample consists of about 2.2 million clones, about 93% of them appearing once. Sequencing was performed on naive CD8+ T cells from PBMCs. All receptors come from a man younger than 30 in good health. Some clones in this sample may be carry-over from other donors' samples.

CDR3 coding DNA: TGTGCCAGCAGCTCAAGGACAACTTTAGCCAAAAACATTCAGTACTTC. Translation gives CASSSRTTLAKNIQYF. The chain recombines TRBV7-2 with TRBJ2-4; TRBD1 is a possible D gene (5 bases). Trimming pared 4 bases from V and 0 bases from J, leaving 13 bases between. CDR1 is SGHTA and CDR2 is FQGNSA in the germline V gene. This CDR3 is built from 16 residues.

The J gene is TRBJ1-1, the V gene TRBV19; D might be TRBD1 (5 bases). Germline lookup yields CDR1 LNHDA and CDR2 SQIVND (reference sequence). The CDR3 has 14 residues. V was cut by 6 bases and J by 4 bases, with 15 bases left in between. This chain's CDR3 is CASRPGRLATEAFF. CDR3 bases: TGTGCCAGTAGACCGGGACGGCTAGCCACTGAAGCTTTCTTT.

The genes are TRBV4-3 and TRBJ2-3; TRBD2 agrees at 14 bases. CDR1 is LGHNA, CDR2 YSLEER, per germline. Trimming took 1 base from V and 7 from J; bases not matched to a gene: 7. CDR3 size: 17 residues. CDR3 residues: CASSQGTSGRPTHTQYF. CDR3 bases: TGCGCCAGCAGCCAAGGGACTAGCGGGAGGCCTACTCATACGCAGTATTTT.

With regard to this clone: The same CDR3 is also encoded by other DNA sequences in this sample. The V gene is TRBV9, the J gene TRBJ2-7; no definite D call. Germline V gene sequence: CDR1 SGDLS, CDR2 YYNGEE. This CDR3 region has 12 residues. The V gene lost 0 bases and the J gene lost 6 bases, with 7 bases spanning the gap. CDR3 in DNA: TGTGCCAGCAGCGTAGTTGGCGGCGAGCAGTACTTC. This sequence encodes CASSVVGGEQYF.

As concerns this clone: Other DNA sequences in the sample encode the same CDR3. This rearrangement joins TRBV13 to TRBJ1-1; D is perhaps TRBD1 (6 bases). Germline values: CDR1 PRHDT, CDR2 FYEKMQ (reference sequence). V lost 3 bases, J lost 1 base, and 6 bases lay in between. The CDR3 sequence is 13 residues long. The CDR3 DNA follows: TGTGCCAGCAGCTTGGGACAGAACACTGAAGCTTTCTTT. It encodes CASSLGQNTEAFF.

Remarks on this clone: Other DNA variants within this sample encode the same CDR3. This chain joins TRBV27 and TRBJ2-1; 7 positions match TRBD2. Losses at the gene ends were 1 base for V and 2 bases for J; bases not matched to a gene: 2. Germline lookup yields CDR1 MNHEY and CDR2 SMNVEV (reference sequence). The length of the CDR3 is 15 residues. CDR3 sequence (DNA): TGTGCCAGCAGTTTATTTCGGGGGGCCTACAATGAGCAGTTCTTC. Translating gives CASSLFRGAYNEQFF.

The chain recombines TRBV6-5 with TRBJ1-1; 8 nucleotides agree with TRBD1. The junction had 1 base not matched to a gene; V was cut back by 0 bases and J by 7 bases. The CDR3 runs to 13 residues. Looked up from germline, CDR1 is MNHEY and CDR2 is SVGAGI. CDR3 sequence (DNA): TGTGCCAGCAGTTACTCGGGGACAGGTGAAGCTTTCTTT. Protein sequence: CASSYSGTGEAFF.

This clone is a singleton in its sample. An end of the junction differs from the germline gene, which may be a read error. The CDR3 protein is CASTLRGGLAVYEQYF. The CDR3, as DNA: TGTGCCAGCACTTTAAGAGGGGGACTAGCGGTCTACGAGCAGTACTTC. This sequence joins TRBV27 and TRBJ2-7; 11 nucleotides line up with TRBD2. This CDR3 contains 16 residues. Germline V gives CDR1 MNHEY, CDR2 SMNVEV (reference sequence).

The chain is built from TRBV9 and TRBJ2-2; 7 nucleotides align to TRBD2. The CDR3 runs to 15 residues. Germline trimming cut 4 bases from V and 2 bases from J; bases unmatched to any gene: 5. In germline, CDR1 is SGDLS, CDR2 YYNGEE. The CDR3: CASSPRAGNTGELFF. CDR3 bases: TGTGCCAGCAGCCCTAGAGCGGGAAACACCGGGGAGCTGTTTTTT. The whole variable domain, remainder taken from reference TRBV9 and TRBJ2-2, is DSGVTQTPKHLITATGQRVTLRCSPRSGDLSVYWYQQSLDQGLQFLIQYYNGEERAKGNILERFSAQQFPDLHSELNLSSLELGDSALYFCASSPRAGNTGELFFGEGSRLTVL.

The CDR3, as DNA: TGTGCCAGCAGTTACTCGTGGGACAGGAATCAAGAGACCCAGTACTTC. Translation: CASSYSWDRNQETQYF. The chain recombines TRBV6-5 with TRBJ2-5; TRBD1 agrees at 8 bases. J lost 2 bases, V lost 0 bases, and 5 bases had no gene match. The CDR3 is 16 amino acids. In germline, CDR1 is MNHEY, CDR2 SVGAGI.

This clone was picked up one time. The chain links TRBV27 to TRBJ2-2, with D perhaps TRBD1 (5 bases). Trimming stripped 3 bases from V and 6 bases from J, with 14 bases between. The CDR3 runs 15 residues. CDR1 MNHEY and CDR2 SMNVEV come from the germline V gene (reference sequence). The CDR3 spells CASSFSAGLPGELFF. In nucleotides, the CDR3 is TGTGCCAGCAGTTTTTCAGCAGGGTTACCCGGGGAGCTGTTTTTT.

The chain recombines TRBV11-2 with TRBJ2-2, with 12 bases lining up with TRBD1. V trimming: 8 bases; J trimming: 3 bases; junction bases outside the gene matches: 7. This CDR3 has 16 amino acids. Germline lookup yields CDR1 SGHAT and CDR2 FQNNGV. CDR3 coding DNA: TGTGCCAGCTCGAACCGGGACAGGGGGCACACCGGGGAGCTGTTTTTT. This gives the protein CASSNRDRGHTGELFF.

The genes are TRBV5-4 and TRBJ2-5; the match to TRBD1 covers 10 bases. In germline, CDR1 is SGHNT, CDR2 YYREEE (reference sequence). This CDR3 comprises 18 residues. The ends lost 0 bases at V and 2 bases at J; junction bases unmatched: 10. CDR3 nucleotide sequence: TGTGCCAGCAGCTTGGGGGGGACAGGGGTAATATCGCAAGAGACCCAGTACTTC. It is translated as CASSLGGTGVISQETQYF.

This chain joins TRBV6-5 and TRBJ2-1, with 7 bases fitting TRBD2. Germline V CDR1 and CDR2: MNHEY, SVGAGI. V was pared by 8 bases and J by 2 bases, with 6 bases of the junction left unmatched. The CDR3 consists of 14 residues. The CDR3, as DNA: TGTGCCAGCTCAACTAGCGCCCCCTACAATGAGCAGTTCTTC. Residues: CASSTSAPYNEQFF.

V and J are TRBV27 and TRBJ2-7, with D perhaps TRBD1 or TRBD2 (6 bases each). The germline gives CDR1 MNHEY, CDR2 SMNVEV (reference sequence). Trimming removed 8 bases from V and 4 bases from J, with 15 bases in between. CDR3 length equals 13 residues. CDR3 protein: CASRPGGGYEQYF. CDR3 in DNA: TGTGCCAGCCGTCCCGGAGGGGGTTACGAGCAGTACTTC.

The CDR3 DNA follows: TGTGCCATCAGTGGGGGTTCGGACAGGGGGCTGCTACAAACCTACGAGCAGTACTTC. It codes for CAISGGSDRGLLQTYEQYF. V and J are TRBV10-3 and TRBJ2-7; 11 bases align to TRBD1. After removal of 4 bases from V and 2 bases from J, the junction contained 16 bases not matched to a gene. The CDR3 extends over 19 amino acids. Germline V gives CDR1 ENHRY, CDR2 SYGVKD.

The chain recombines TRBV28 with TRBJ2-7; no firm D call. There are 16 residues in the CDR3. Deletions cut 4 bases from V and 0 bases from J, with 16 bases between. In germline, CDR1 is MDHEN, CDR2 SYDVKM. The CDR3 sequence is CASSSPSATFSYEQYF. DNA of the CDR3: TGTGCCAGCAGTTCCCCATCAGCCACCTTCTCCTACGAGCAGTACTTC. The full variable domain, rest sourced from reference TRBV28 and TRBJ2-7, is DVKVTQSSRYLVKRTGEKVFLECVQDMDHENMFWYRQDPGLGLRLIYFSYDVKMKEKGDIPEGYSVSREKKERFSLILESASTNQTSMYLCASSSPSATFSYEQYFGPGTRLTVT.

This chain links TRBV13 with TRBJ2-1, with TRBD1 matching over 9 bases. This CDR3 comprises 14 residues. The V gene end was trimmed by 4 bases and the J gene end by 7 bases; junction bases not matched to a gene: 5. Germline values: CDR1 PRHDT, CDR2 FYEKMQ (reference sequence). DNA for the CDR3: TGTGCCAGCAGCTCCCGGGACAGGGAGAATGAGCAGTTCTTC. Encoded protein: CASSSRDRENEQFF.

The chain uses TRBV29-1 and TRBJ1-1; D uncertain. The CDR3 consists of 12 residues. CDR1 SQVTM and CDR2 ANQGSEA come from the germline V gene. With 4 bases removed from V and 9 bases from J, the gap between germline ends came to 15 bases. CDR3 nucleotides: TGCAGCGTTGCAGGAGGCGGCGGACAAGCTTTCTTT. Translating gives CSVAGGGGQAFF.

This chain links TRBV7-9 with TRBJ2-5, with D possibly being TRBD2 (6 bases). The CDR3 spans 14 residues. V shed 1 base and J shed 3 bases, with 9 bases lying between them. Germline lookup yields CDR1 SEHNR and CDR2 FQNEAQ (reference sequence). This CDR3 reads CASSLGGAKETQYF. CDR3 nucleotide sequence: TGTGCCAGCAGCTTAGGCGGGGCCAAAGAGACCCAGTACTTC.

V gene TRBV7-9 combines with J gene TRBJ2-5, with a possible D match to TRBD2 (7 bases). Between the trimmed V and J ends, which lost 8 bases and 6 bases, there was a span of 16 bases. The CDR3 runs 13 residues. Germline loops: CDR1 SEHNR, CDR2 FQNEAQ (reference sequence). Here the CDR3 reads CASDPGGRKTQYF. Here the CDR3 DNA reads TGTGCCAGCGACCCGGGGGGCCGGAAGACCCAGTACTTC.

The chain combines TRBV7-9 with TRBJ2-7; the match to TRBD1 covers 9 bases. Germline lookup yields CDR1 SEHNR and CDR2 FQNEAQ (reference sequence). The V gene end was trimmed by 3 bases and the J gene end by 4 bases; junction bases not matched to a gene: 7. The CDR3 runs to 15 residues. In DNA form, the CDR3 reads TGTGCCAGCAGCTTTCAACAGGGGGCGAGTTACGAGCAGTACTTC. As protein: CASSFQQGASYEQYF.

The V call is TRBV5-8, the J call TRBJ2-7; possible D gene TRBD1, 7 bases. The length of the CDR3 is 16 residues. Trimming cost V 0 bases and J 0 bases, with 13 bases left between them. The germline gives CDR1 SGHTS, CDR2 YDEGEE. CDR3 sequence: CASSLGRGTVSYEQYF. The CDR3 DNA follows: TGTGCCAGCAGCTTGGGCCGCGGGACAGTCTCCTACGAGCAGTACTTC.

This clone was seen just once. V usage is TRBV27 and J usage is TRBJ2-7, with TRBD1 matching 9 bases. Losses at the gene ends were 5 bases for V and 4 bases for J; bases not matched to a gene: 12. Germline V lookup: CDR1 MNHEY, CDR2 SMNVEV (reference sequence). The CDR3 extends over 16 amino acids. CDR3 region: CASSPRTGTGKYEQYF. The DNA for the CDR3 is TGTGCCAGCAGTCCCCGGACCGGGACAGGGAAGTACGAGCAGTACTTC.